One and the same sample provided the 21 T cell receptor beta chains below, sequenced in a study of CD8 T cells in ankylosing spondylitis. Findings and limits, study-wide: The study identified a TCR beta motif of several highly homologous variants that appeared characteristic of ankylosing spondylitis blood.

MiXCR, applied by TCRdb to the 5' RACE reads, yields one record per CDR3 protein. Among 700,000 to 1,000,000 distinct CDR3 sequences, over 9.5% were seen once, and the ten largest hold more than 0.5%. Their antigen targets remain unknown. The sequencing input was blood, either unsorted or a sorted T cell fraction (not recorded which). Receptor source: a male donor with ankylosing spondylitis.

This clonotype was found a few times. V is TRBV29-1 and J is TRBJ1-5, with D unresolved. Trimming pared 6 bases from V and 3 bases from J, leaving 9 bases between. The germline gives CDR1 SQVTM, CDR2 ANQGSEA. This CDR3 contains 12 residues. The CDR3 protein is CSVRFANQPQHF. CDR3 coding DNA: TGCAGCGTACGGTTCGCCAATCAGCCCCAGCATTTT.

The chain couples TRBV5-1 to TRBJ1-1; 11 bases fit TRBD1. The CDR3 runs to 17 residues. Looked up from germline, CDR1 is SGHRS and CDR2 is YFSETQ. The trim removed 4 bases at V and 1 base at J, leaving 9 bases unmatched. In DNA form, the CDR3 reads TGCGCCAGCAGCCCCGGACAGGGGGCATCCAGGAACACTGAAGCTTTCTTT. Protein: CASSPGQGASRNTEAFF.

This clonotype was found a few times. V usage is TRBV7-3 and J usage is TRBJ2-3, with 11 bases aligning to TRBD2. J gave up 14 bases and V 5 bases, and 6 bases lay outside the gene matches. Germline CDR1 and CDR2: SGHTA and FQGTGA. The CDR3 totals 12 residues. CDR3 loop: CASSEGLAALYF. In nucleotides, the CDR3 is TGTGCCAGCAGCGAGGGACTAGCGGCTTTGTATTTT. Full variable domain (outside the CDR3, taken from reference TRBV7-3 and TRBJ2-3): GAGVSQTPSNKVTEKGKYVELRCDPISGHTALYWYRQSLGQGPEFLIYFQGTGAADDSGLPNDRFFAVRPEGSVSTLKIQRTERGDSAVYLCASSEGLAALYFGPGTRLTVL.

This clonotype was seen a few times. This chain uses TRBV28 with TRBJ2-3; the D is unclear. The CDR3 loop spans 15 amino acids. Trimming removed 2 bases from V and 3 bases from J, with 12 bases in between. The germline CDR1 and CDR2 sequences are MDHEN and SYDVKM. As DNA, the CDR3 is TGTGCCAGCAGTTTACTTGGCGGAATAACAGATACGCAGTATTTT. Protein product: CASSLLGGITDTQYF. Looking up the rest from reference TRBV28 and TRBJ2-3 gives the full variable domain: DVKVTQSSRYLVKRTGEKVFLECVQDMDHENMFWYRQDPGLGLRLIYFSYDVKMKEKGDIPEGYSVSREKKERFSLILESASTNQTSMYLCASSLLGGITDTQYFGPGTRLTVL.

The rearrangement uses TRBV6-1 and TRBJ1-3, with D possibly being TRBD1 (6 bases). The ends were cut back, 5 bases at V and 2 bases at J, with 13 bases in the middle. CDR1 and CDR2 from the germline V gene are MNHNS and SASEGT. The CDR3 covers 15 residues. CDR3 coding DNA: TGTGCCAGCAGTCAACGGACAGTTCCTGGAAACACCATATATTTT. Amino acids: CASSQRTVPGNTIYF.

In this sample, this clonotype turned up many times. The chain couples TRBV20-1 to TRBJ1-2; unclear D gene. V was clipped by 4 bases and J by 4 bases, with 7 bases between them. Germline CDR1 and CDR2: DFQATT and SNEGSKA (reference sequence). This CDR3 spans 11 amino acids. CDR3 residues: CSANFGYGYTF. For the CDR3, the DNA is TGCAGTGCTAACTTTGGCTATGGCTACACCTTC.

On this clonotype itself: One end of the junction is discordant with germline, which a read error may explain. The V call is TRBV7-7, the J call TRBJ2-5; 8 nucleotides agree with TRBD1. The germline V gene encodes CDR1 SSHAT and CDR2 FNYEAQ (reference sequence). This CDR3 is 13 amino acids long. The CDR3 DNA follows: TGTGCTAGCAGTAAAGACAGGGGAGAGACCCAGTACTTC. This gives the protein CASSKDRGETQYF.

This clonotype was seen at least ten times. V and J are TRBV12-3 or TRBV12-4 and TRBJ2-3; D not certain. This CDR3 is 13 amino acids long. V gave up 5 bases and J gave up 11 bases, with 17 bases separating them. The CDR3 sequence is CASSPPFGDRQYF. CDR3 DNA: TGTGCCAGCAGTCCTCCGTTTGGTGATCGGCAGTATTTT.

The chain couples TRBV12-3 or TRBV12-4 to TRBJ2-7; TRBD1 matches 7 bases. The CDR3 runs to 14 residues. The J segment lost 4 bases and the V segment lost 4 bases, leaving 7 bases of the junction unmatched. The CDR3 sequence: CASSSGTDFYEQYF. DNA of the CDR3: TGTGCCAGCAGTTCCGGGACAGACTTTTACGAGCAGTACTTC.

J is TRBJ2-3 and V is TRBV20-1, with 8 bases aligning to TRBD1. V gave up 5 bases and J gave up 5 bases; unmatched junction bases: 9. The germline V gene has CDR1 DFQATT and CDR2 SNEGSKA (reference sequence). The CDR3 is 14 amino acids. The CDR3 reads CSAPGQGAGDTQYF. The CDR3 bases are TGCAGTGCTCCGGGGCAGGGGGCAGGAGATACGCAGTATTTT.

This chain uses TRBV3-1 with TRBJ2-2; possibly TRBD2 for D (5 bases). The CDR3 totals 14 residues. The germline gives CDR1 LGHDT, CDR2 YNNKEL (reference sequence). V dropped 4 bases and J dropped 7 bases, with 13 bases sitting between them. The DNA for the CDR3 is TGTGCCAGCAGCCTCAACGGGCGGGTCGGGGAGCTGTTTTTT. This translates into CASSLNGRVGELFF.

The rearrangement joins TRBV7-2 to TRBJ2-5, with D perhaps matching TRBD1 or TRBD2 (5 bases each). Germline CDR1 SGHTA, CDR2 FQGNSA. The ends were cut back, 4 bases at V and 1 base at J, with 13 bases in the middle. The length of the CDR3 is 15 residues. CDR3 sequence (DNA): TGTGCCAGCAGCTCCGGGACGGTTGTCCAAGAGACCCAGTACTTC. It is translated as CASSSGTVVQETQYF. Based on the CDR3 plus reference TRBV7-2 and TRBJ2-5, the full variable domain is GAGVSQSPSNKVTEKGKDVELRCDPISGHTALYWYRQSLGQGLEFLIYFQGNSAPDKSGLPSDRFSAERTGGSVSTLTIQRTQQEDSAVYLCASSSGTVVQETQYFGPGTRLLVL.

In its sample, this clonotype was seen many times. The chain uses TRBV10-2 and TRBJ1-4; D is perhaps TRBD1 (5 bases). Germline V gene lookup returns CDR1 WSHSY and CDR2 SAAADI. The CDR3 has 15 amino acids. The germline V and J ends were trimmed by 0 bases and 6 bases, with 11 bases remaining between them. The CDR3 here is CASSESRGSDEKLFF. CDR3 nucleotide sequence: TGCGCCAGCAGTGAGTCAAGGGGATCGGATGAAAAACTGTTTTTT.

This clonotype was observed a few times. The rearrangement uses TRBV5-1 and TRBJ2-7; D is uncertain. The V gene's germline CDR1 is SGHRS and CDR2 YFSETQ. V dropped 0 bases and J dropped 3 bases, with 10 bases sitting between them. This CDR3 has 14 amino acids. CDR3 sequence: CASSLGIGLYEQYF. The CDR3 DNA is TGCGCCAGCAGCTTGGGGATAGGCCTCTACGAGCAGTACTTC. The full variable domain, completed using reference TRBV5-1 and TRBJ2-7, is KAGVTQTPRYLIKTRGQQVTLSCSPISGHRSVSWYQQTPGQGLQFLFEYFSETQRNKGNFPGRFSGRQFSNSRSEMNVSTLELGDSALYLCASSLGIGLYEQYFGPGTRLTVT.

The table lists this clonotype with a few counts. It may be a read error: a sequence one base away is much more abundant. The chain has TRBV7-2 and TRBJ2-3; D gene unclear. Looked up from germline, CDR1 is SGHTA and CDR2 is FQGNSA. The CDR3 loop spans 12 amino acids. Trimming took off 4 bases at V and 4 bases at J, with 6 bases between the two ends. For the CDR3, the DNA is TGTGCCAGCAGCTCCGCGCCAGATACGCAGTATTTT. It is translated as CASSSAPDTQYF. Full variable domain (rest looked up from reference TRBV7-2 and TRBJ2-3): GAGVSQSPSNKVTEKGKDVELRCDPISGHTALYWYRQSLGQGLEFLIYFQGNSAPDKSGLPSDRFSAERTGGSVSTLTIQRTQQEDSAVYLCASSSAPDTQYFGPGTRLTVL.

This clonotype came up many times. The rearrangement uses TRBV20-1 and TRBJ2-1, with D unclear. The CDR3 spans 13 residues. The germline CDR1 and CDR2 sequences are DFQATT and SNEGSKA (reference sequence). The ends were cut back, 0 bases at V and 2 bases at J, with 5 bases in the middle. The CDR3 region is CSAREFAYNEQFF. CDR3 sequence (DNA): TGCAGTGCTAGAGAGTTTGCCTACAATGAGCAGTTCTTC.

The CDR3 reads CASSSQGSTYNEQFF. CDR3 in DNA: TGCGCCAGCAGCTCTCAGGGGAGTACCTACAATGAGCAGTTCTTC. The chain combines TRBV5-1 with TRBJ2-1; a weak D match, TRBD1 (6 bases). V was cut by 3 bases and J by 2 bases, with 12 bases left in between. Looked up from germline, CDR1 is SGHRS and CDR2 is YFSETQ. This CDR3 has 15 amino acids.

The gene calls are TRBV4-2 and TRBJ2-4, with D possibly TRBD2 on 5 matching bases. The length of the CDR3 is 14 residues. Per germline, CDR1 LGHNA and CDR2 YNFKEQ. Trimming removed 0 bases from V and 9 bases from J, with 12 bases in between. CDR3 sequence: CASSQDILRGIQYF. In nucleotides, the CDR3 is TGTGCCAGCAGCCAAGATATCCTACGGGGCATTCAGTACTTC.

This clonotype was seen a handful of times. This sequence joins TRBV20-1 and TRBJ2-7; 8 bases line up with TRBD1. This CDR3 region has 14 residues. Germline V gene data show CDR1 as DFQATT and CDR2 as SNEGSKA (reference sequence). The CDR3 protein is CSLFRRTGQREQYF. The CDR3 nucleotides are TGCAGCCTCTTCCGTCGGACAGGGCAACGCGAGCAGTACTTC.

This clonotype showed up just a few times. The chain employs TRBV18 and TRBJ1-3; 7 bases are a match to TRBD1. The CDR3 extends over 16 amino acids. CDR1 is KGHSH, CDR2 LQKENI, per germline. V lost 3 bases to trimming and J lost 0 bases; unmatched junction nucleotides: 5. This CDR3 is CASSPPGTDSGNTIYF. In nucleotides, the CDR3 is TGTGCCAGCTCACCCCCAGGGACAGACTCTGGAAACACCATATATTTT.

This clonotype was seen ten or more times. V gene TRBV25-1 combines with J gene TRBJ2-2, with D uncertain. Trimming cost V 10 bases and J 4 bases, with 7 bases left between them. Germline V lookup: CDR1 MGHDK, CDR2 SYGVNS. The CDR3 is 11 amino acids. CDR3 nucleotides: TGTGCCACAAGTTCCACCGGGGAGCTGTTTTTT. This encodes CATSSTGELFF. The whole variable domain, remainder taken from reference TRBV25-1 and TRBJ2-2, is EADIYQTPRYLVIGTGKKITLECSQTMGHDKMYWYQQDPGMELHLIHYSYGVNSTEKGDLSSESTVSRIRTEHFPLTLESARPSHTSQYLCATSSTGELFFGEGSRLTVL.